The rows below give T cell receptor beta chains drawn from one sample of a study of T cell changes during pregnancy in multiple sclerosis. Here immunoSEQ multiplex PCR was the method, and the copy in TCRdb shows in-frame clones only, minus some. Of roughly 48,000 clones in the sample, 92% were seen once. The sample in question was CD4+ T cells from peripheral blood mononuclear cells, obtained in the second trimester of pregnancy. The receptors shown here come from a female donor in good health, enrolled as a control in a pregnancy study. Both conserved end residues are trimmed from each CDR3. D genes are given only for firm matches.

>11|TRBJ2-7|.|TRBV19
ASSLKRNYEQY
>15|TRBJ2-5|TRBD1|TRBV4-1
ASSQVGRDRGPAAQY
>13|TRBJ1-1|.|TRBV21-1
ASSKTGGRNTEAF
>11|TRBJ2-5|.|TRBV15
ATSRERSETQY
>13|TRBJ2-4|.|TRBV19
ASSILSAHGDIQY
>12|TRBJ1-2|.|TRBV27
ASSRGPSNYGYT
>13|TRBJ1-1|TRBD1|TRBV5-4
ASSGTGAPNTEAF
>12|TRBJ2-5|.|TRBV28
ASMGALIQETQY
>13|TRBJ1-3|TRBD1|TRBV7-2
ASTIDRGYGNTIY
>10|TRBJ2-7|.|TRBV30
AWSLSTYEQY
>13|TRBJ2-7|TRBD1|TRBV6-1
ASRTTGLLSYEQY
>9|TRBJ1-2|.|TRBV6-5
ASAGNYGYT
>14|TRBJ1-3|.|TRBV11-2
ASSFPRGASGNTIY
>15|TRBJ2-7|.|TRBV12-1
ASSFALREGLSYEQY
>12|TRBJ2-2|TRBD1|TRBV5-5
ASSQTGYTGELF
>13|TRBJ2-5|.|TRBV5-5
ASSLYRGTEETQY
>13|TRBJ2-5|TRBD2|TRBV28
ASSLALAGTETQY
>9|TRBJ1-3|.|TRBV28
ASYSGNTIY
>12|TRBJ2-7|.|TRBV28
ASFRASDSYEQY
>14|TRBJ2-7|TRBD2|TRBV11-1
ASSPQGTSGSREQY
>14|TRBJ2-7|TRBD2|TRBV5-6
AGARTSGPSSYEQY
>13|TRBJ2-5|TRBD1|TRBV4-2
ASSQKTGDQETQY
>13|TRBJ2-3|TRBD2|TRBV7-2
ASSLSSSGPPTQY
>12|TRBJ2-3|.|TRBV5-1
ASSLAREEDTQY
>11|TRBJ2-5|TRBD2|TRBV19
ATTSGGEETQY
>14|TRBJ1-2|.|TRBV19
ASSSARGGDLYGYT
>14|TRBJ2-6|.|TRBV27
ASSLLVTPGANVLT
>13|TRBJ2-3|.|TRBV5-4
ASSSSGGQTDTQY
>12|TRBJ2-2|.|TRBV19
ASRKPGASGELF
>14|TRBJ2-1|TRBD2|TRBV5-4
ASSLVASGIHNEQF
>12|TRBJ2-3|.|TRBV15
ATSRDPGIDTQY
>12|TRBJ2-2|TRBD2|TRBV11-2
ASSWGGITGELF
>13|TRBJ2-5|TRBD1|TRBV5-1
ASSWMTGGVETQY
>12|TRBJ2-1|.|TRBV29-1
SVDNGLTMGEQF
>14|TRBJ1-6|.|TRBV11-2
ASSLTSSSYNSPLH
>12|TRBJ2-3|.|TRBV6-4
ASSPLGLPDTQY
>14|TRBJ2-1|.|TRBV2
ASSVEVISSYNEQF
>13|TRBJ1-1|TRBD1|TRBV5-1
ASSLGQGGNTEAF
>12|TRBJ1-2|TRBD1|TRBV6-5
ASTTRGQVYGYT
>10|TRBJ1-2|.|TRBV9
ASSPPGYGYT
>13|TRBJ1-2|TRBD1|TRBV6-5
ASSYPGQGHYGYT
>12|TRBJ2-7|TRBD2|TRBV28
ASSLWRESYEQY
>13|TRBJ2-1|TRBD1|TRBV28
ASNSLTGTSDEQF
>13|TRBJ1-2|TRBD1|TRBV6-6
ASSYSSQGGGGYT
>13|TRBJ2-1|TRBD2|TRBV12-5
ASGFQREGYNEQF
>13|TRBJ1-2|TRBD1|TRBV4-1
ASSQSSTGNYGYT
>12|TRBJ2-7|TRBD1|TRBV18
ASSPPQGAGEQY
>12|TRBJ2-5|TRBD2|TRBV6-6
ASSSPGGQETQY
>14|TRBJ2-1|TRBD2|TRBV19
ASSPGLAASYNEQF
>9|TRBJ1-1|.|TRBV30
AWSRRREAF
>13|TRBJ2-2|.|TRBV5-4
ASSPGAGATGELF
>13|TRBJ1-6|TRBD1|TRBV19
ASSDRQGDNSPLH
>13|TRBJ2-6|.|TRBV28
ASRTGNSGANVLT
>14|TRBJ1-1|.|TRBV5-1
ASSLIAGEGDTEAF
>12|TRBJ2-2|.|TRBV6-6
ASRPGEGTGELF